Following are 24 T cell receptor beta chains from one sample sequenced in a study of T cells expressing NK-cell markers. After re-calling the 5' RACE reads, TCRdb lists one entry per CDR3 protein, DNA absent. The repertoire table contains 550,000 to 600,000 distinct CDR3 sequences. Specimen: blood T cells: a sorted CD56 or NKG2C T cell subset, CD4+ or CD8+ T cells, or bulk PBMC T cells (not recorded which). The source is a young man in good health.

The V and J genes are TRBV5-1 and TRBJ1-1; the D gene TCRdb calls, TRBD1, cannot be checked with no DNA. The germline V gene encodes CDR1 SGHRS and CDR2 YFSETQ. The CDR3 spans 16 residues. CDR3 residues: CASSPRTPGDTFEAFF.

The V call is TRBV4-1, the J call TRBJ2-2; TCRdb's assignment of TRBD1 cannot be checked, as there is no DNA. The CDR3 runs to 14 residues. Germline V CDR1 and CDR2: MGHRA, YSYEKL. The CDR3 loop is CASSQPDRFGELFF.

This sequence joins TRBV7-8 and TRBJ2-3; the TCRdb call, TRBD2, lacks DNA for checking. In germline, CDR1 is SGHVS, CDR2 FQNEAQ. The CDR3 is made up of 16 amino acids. The CDR3 region is CASSLGLRESQDTQYF.

V and J are TRBV5-1 and TRBJ2-3; the D call from TCRdb, TRBD2, cannot be confirmed without DNA. CDR1 SGHRS and CDR2 YFSETQ come from the germline V gene. The length of the CDR3 is 15 residues. CDR3 sequence: CASSVSGGSTDTQYF.

This rearrangement joins TRBV10-2 to TRBJ1-3. The CDR3 totals 15 residues. The germline V gene encodes CDR1 WSHSY and CDR2 SAAADI. The CDR3 loop reads CASGTGTFSGNTIYF.

The rearrangement links TRBV12-3 or TRBV12-4 to TRBJ2-3; TCRdb calls TRBD1, which cannot be checked without DNA. The CDR3 extends over 14 amino acids. CDR3 sequence reads: CASSSGQHTDTQYF.

This chain joins TRBV6-2 or TRBV6-3 and TRBJ2-6; there is no DNA to check the TCRdb D call of TRBD1. Germline V gives CDR1 MNHEY, CDR2 SVGEGT. The CDR3 sequence is 18 residues long. The CDR3 loop is CASSFDRGLSSGANVLTF.

The chain uses TRBV12-3 or TRBV12-4 and TRBJ2-2. This CDR3 is 14 amino acids long. CDR3 sequence reads: CASSLGRDPGELFF.

The rearrangement uses TRBV29-1 and TRBJ1-1; TCRdb's assignment of TRBD1 cannot be checked, as there is no DNA. The V gene's germline CDR1 is SQVTM and CDR2 ANQGSEA. The CDR3 spans 13 residues. The CDR3 region is CSVEVTGGTEAFF. Based on the CDR3 plus reference TRBV29-1 and TRBJ1-1, the full variable domain is SAVISQKPSRDICQRGTSLTIQCQVDSQVTMMFWYRQQPGQSLTLIATANQGSEATYESGFVIDKFPISRPNLTFSTLTVSNMSPEDSSIYLCSVEVTGGTEAFFGQGTRLTVV.

The chain combines TRBV25-1 with TRBJ1-2. This CDR3 spans 12 amino acids. Germline V gene data show CDR1 as MGHDK and CDR2 as SYGVNS. The CDR3: CASSDGGDGYTF.

The CDR3 region is CATSDRGDGVNNSNQPQHF. V usage is TRBV24-1 and J usage is TRBJ1-5; TCRdb calls TRBD1, which cannot be checked without DNA. The CDR3 is 19 residues long. Per the germline V gene, CDR1 is KGHDR and CDR2 is SFDVKD.

This chain joins TRBV18 and TRBJ2-5; without DNA, the TCRdb call of TRBD2 cannot be checked. This CDR3 contains 16 residues. Germline CDR1 is KGHSH and CDR2 is LQKENI. CDR3 region: CASSSLLTGPRETQYF.

The chain employs TRBV20-1 and TRBJ2-1; the TCRdb call, TRBD2, lacks DNA for checking. The CDR3 covers 16 residues. Germline V gene lookup returns CDR1 DFQATT and CDR2 SNEGSKA (reference sequence). CDR3 amino acids: CSAPHILAGVYNEQFF.

This chain links TRBV3-1 with TRBJ2-5; absent DNA, TCRdb's TRBD1 call cannot be checked. This CDR3 is 15 amino acids long. CDR1 is LGHDT and CDR2 is YNNKEL in the germline V gene (reference sequence). CDR3 amino acids: CASSPWGQAKETQYF.

The V gene is TRBV27, the J gene TRBJ2-1; the TRBD2 assignment by TCRdb is unverifiable without DNA. Germline V gene data show CDR1 as MNHEY and CDR2 as SMNVEV (reference sequence). The CDR3 is 12 residues long. The CDR3: CASSSGGRTSFF.

This rearrangement joins TRBV27 to TRBJ2-1; the D gene TCRdb calls, TRBD2, cannot be checked with no DNA. The CDR3 has 15 amino acids. Germline lookup yields CDR1 MNHEY and CDR2 SMNVEV (reference sequence). The chain's CDR3 is CASREVAGTNNEQFF.

This sequence joins TRBV7-7 and TRBJ2-5; the TCRdb call, TRBD1, lacks DNA for checking. The CDR3 loop spans 15 amino acids. Germline V lookup: CDR1 SSHAT, CDR2 FNYEAQ (reference sequence). Here the CDR3 reads CASSLVRTVQETQYF.

V and J are TRBV12-3 or TRBV12-4 and TRBJ1-5. The CDR3 sequence is 13 residues long. CDR3 sequence reads: CASSFLVSEPQHF.

The chain has TRBV15 and TRBJ2-5; the D call of TRBD2 rests on TCRdb alone, since no DNA is present to check it. Germline V gives CDR1 LNHNV, CDR2 YYDKDF (reference sequence). The CDR3 loop spans 16 amino acids. The CDR3 reads CATSKQGRGLIETQYF.

The chain recombines TRBV29-1 with TRBJ2-1; TCRdb reports TRBD2, a call that lacks DNA to check it against. The CDR3 consists of 15 residues. The germline CDR1 and CDR2 sequences are SQVTM and ANQGSEA. CDR3 residues: CSVWALWTGINEQFF.

This chain links TRBV3-1 with TRBJ2-3; TCRdb reports TRBD2, a call that lacks DNA to check it against. This CDR3 has 16 residues. Germline-derived CDR1 and CDR2 are LGHDT and YNNKEL (reference sequence). The CDR3 sequence is CASSPRLALTTDTQYF.

The rearrangement joins TRBV9 to TRBJ1-3. From germline, CDR1 is SGDLS and CDR2 YYNGEE. The CDR3 extends over 15 amino acids. This CDR3 reads CASSVGREPGNTIYF.

The chain has TRBV3-1 and TRBJ2-3; the D gene TCRdb calls, TRBD1, cannot be checked with no DNA. The CDR3 contains 18 residues. In germline, CDR1 is LGHDT, CDR2 YNNKEL (reference sequence). CDR3 residues: CASSLLTGTGVGTDTQYF.

V and J are TRBV12-3 or TRBV12-4 and TRBJ2-5. This CDR3 contains 12 residues. This CDR3 reads CASSLTQETQYF.